This entry lists 6 T cell receptor beta chains sequenced from one sample in a study of control samples from healthy donors and cancer patients. The table came from immunoSEQ multiplex PCR; TCRdb's copy has only in-frame clones and leaves some out. The data hold roughly 180,000 clones, with around 93% observed a single time. The material sequenced was blood. The source is a woman aged 60-75 years in good health.

The chain carries TRBV6-5 and TRBJ1-2, with 7 bases matching TRBD1. The germline gives CDR1 MNHEY, CDR2 SVGAGI. The CDR3 loop spans 15 amino acids. V gave up 2 bases and J gave up 3 bases; unmatched junction bases: 6. This CDR3 reads CASSYAGRGDYGYTF. In DNA, the CDR3 is TGTGCCAGCAGTTACGCCGGCAGGGGGGACTATGGCTACACCTTC.

CDR3 in DNA: TGCGCCAGCAGCCGGACTGGAGAAGACTATGGCTACACCTTC. This sequence encodes CASSRTGEDYGYTF. The V and J genes are TRBV5-1 and TRBJ1-2; D remains ambiguous. This CDR3 comprises 14 residues. The ends were cut back, 4 bases at V and 3 bases at J, with 13 bases in the middle. Per the germline V gene, CDR1 is SGHRS and CDR2 is YFSETQ.

The V call is TRBV6-2 or TRBV6-3, the J call TRBJ2-7; 14 positions agree with TRBD2. V lost 5 bases to trimming and J lost 3 bases; unmatched junction nucleotides: 6. This CDR3 is built from 16 residues. Germline values: CDR1 MNHEY, CDR2 SVGEGT. The CDR3 DNA is TGTGCCAGCAGTCATAGGACTAGCGGGGGGATCTACGAGCAGTACTTC. Protein product: CASSHRTSGGIYEQYF.

V and J are TRBV9 and TRBJ2-5; 12 bases fit TRBD2. V lost 0 bases to trimming and J lost 5 bases; unmatched junction nucleotides: 8. Germline V gives CDR1 SGDLS, CDR2 YYNGEE. The CDR3 length is 17 residues. CDR3 nucleotides: TGTGCCAGCAGCGTAGGGGTGACTAGCGGGGGTGAGGAGACCCAGTACTTC. It codes for CASSVGVTSGGEETQYF.

This chain's CDR3 is CSASSGAPGQGSEKLFF. In DNA, the CDR3 is TGCAGTGCTAGTTCTGGGGCTCCGGGACAGGGAAGTGAAAAACTGTTTTTT. The V gene is TRBV20-1, the J gene TRBJ1-4; 9 positions agree with TRBD1. This CDR3 contains 17 residues. V gave up 3 bases and J gave up 7 bases; unmatched junction bases: 15. The germline V gene encodes CDR1 DFQATT and CDR2 SNEGSKA (reference sequence).

This sequence joins TRBV5-1 and TRBJ2-3; D unresolved. The CDR3 sequence is 12 residues long. Trimming took 4 bases from V and 4 from J, leaving 7 bases between them. Germline assignment: CDR1 SGHRS and CDR2 YFSETQ. In nucleotides, the CDR3 is TGCGCCAGCAGCGCCCTCTCAGATACGCAGTATTTT. Protein sequence: CASSALSDTQYF.